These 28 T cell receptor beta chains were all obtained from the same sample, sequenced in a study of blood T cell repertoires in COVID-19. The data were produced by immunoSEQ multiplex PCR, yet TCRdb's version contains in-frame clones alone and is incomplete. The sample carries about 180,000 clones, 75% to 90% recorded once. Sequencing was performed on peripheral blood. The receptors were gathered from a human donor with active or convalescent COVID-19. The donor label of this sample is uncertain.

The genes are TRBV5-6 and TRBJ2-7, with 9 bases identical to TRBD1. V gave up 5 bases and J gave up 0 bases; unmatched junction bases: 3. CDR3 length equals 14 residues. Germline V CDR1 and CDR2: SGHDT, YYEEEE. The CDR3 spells CASRRTGASYEQYF. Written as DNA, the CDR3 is TGTGCCAGCAGGCGGACAGGGGCCTCCTACGAGCAGTACTTC.

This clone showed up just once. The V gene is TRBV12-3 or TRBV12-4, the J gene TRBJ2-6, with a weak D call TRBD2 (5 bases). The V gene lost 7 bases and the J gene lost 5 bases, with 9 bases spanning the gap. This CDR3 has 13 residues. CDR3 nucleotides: TGTGCCAGCAACCACGGGAGGGCCAACGTCCTGACTTTC. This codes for CASNHGRANVLTF.

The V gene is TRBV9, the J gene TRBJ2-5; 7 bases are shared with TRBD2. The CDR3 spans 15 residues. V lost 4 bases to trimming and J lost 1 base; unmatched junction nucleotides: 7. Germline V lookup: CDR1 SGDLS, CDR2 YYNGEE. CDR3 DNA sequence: TGTGCCAGCAGCCTCTCCCCTAGCGGCCAAGAGACCCAGTACTTC. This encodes CASSLSPSGQETQYF.

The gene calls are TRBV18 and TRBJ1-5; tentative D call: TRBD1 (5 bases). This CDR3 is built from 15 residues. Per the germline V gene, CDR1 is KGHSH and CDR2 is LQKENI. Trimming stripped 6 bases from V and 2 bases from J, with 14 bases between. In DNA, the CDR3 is TGTGCCAGCTCTCCCGACAGTAGTCGCAATCAGCCCCAGCATTTT. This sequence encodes CASSPDSSRNQPQHF.

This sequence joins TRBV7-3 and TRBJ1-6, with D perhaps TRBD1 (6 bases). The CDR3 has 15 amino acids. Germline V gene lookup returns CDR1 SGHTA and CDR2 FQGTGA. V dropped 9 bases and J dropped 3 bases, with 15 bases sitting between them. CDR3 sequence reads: CASSQDRSYNSPLHF. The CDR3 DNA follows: TGTGCCAGTTCACAAGACAGGAGCTATAATTCACCCCTCCACTTT.

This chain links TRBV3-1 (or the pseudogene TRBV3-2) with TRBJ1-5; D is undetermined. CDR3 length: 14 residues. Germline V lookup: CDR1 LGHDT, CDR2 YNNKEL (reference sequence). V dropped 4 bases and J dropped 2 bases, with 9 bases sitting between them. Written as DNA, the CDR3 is TGTGCCAGCAGCCCGTCGGGTGGCAATCAGCCCCAGCATTTT. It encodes CASSPSGGNQPQHF.

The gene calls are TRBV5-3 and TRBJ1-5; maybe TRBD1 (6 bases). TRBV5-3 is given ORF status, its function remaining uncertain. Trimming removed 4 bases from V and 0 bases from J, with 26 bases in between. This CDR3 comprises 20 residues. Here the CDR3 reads CARSESRDIIPGRSNQPQHF. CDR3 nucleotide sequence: TGTGCCAGAAGCGAATCCCGGGACATCATCCCGGGTCGTAGCAATCAGCCCCAGCATTTT.

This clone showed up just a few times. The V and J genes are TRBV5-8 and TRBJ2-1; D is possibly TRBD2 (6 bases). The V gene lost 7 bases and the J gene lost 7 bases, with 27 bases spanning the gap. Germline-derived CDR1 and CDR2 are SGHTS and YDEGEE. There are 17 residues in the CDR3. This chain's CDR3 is CASDSLASAQKGNEQFF. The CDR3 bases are TGTGCCAGCGATAGCCTGGCTAGCGCACAGAAGGGAAATGAGCAGTTCTTC.

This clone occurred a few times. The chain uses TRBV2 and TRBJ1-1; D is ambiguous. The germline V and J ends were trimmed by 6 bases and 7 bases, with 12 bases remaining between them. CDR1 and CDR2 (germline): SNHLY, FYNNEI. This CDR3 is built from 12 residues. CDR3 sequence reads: CASSGGFVEAFF. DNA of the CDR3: TGTGCCAGCAGCGGAGGGTTTGTTGAAGCTTTCTTT.

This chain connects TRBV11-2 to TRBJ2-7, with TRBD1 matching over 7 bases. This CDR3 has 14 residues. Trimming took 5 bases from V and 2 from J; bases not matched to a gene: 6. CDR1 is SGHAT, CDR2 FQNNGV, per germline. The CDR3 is CASSQGQGAYEQYF. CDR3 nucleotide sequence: TGTGCCAGCAGCCAGGGGCAGGGGGCCTACGAGCAGTACTTC. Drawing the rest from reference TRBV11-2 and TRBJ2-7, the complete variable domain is EAGVAQSPRYKIIEKRQSVAFWCNPISGHATLYWYQQILGQGPKLLIQFQNNGVVDDSQLPKDRFSAERLKGVDSTLKIQPAKLEDSAVYLCASSQGQGAYEQYFGPGTRLTVT.

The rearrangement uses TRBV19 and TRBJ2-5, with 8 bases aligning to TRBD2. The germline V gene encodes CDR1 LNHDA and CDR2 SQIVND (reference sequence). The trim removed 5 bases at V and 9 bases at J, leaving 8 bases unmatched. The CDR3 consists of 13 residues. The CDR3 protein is CASSAERAGAQYF. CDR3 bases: TGTGCCAGTAGTGCTGAGAGAGCGGGGGCCCAGTACTTC.

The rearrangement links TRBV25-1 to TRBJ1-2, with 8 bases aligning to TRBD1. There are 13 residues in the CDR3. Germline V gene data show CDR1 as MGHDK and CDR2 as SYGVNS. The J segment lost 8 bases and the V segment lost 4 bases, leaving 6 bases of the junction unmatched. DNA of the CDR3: TGTGCCAGCAGTGGAGGACAGGGTAGCGGCTACACCTTC. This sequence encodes CASSGGQGSGYTF.

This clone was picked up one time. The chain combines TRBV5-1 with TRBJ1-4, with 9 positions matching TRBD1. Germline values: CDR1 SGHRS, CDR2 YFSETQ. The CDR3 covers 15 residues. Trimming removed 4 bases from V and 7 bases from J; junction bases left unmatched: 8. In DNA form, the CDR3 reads TGCGCCAGCAGCATTAACAGGGGGCGTCGTGAAAAACTGTTTTTT. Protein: CASSINRGRREKLFF.

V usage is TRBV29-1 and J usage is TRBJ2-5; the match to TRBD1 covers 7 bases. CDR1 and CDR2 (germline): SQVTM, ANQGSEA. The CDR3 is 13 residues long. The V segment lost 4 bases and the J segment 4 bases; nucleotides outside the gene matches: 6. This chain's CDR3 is CSVGYRGSETQYF. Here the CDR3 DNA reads TGCAGCGTTGGTTACAGGGGATCAGAGACCCAGTACTTC.

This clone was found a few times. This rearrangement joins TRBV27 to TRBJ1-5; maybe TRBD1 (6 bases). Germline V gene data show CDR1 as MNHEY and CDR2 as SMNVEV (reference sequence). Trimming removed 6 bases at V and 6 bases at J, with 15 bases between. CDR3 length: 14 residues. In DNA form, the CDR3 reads TGTGCCAGCAGGGTACAGGGATCGGGTCAGCCCCAGCATTTT. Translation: CASRVQGSGQPQHF.

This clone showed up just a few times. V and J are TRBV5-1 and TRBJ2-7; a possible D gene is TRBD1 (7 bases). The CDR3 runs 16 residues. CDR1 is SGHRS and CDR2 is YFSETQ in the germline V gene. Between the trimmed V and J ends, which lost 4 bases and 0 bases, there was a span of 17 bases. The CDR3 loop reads CASSPDPGGTSYEQYF. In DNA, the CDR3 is TGCGCCAGCAGCCCGGACCCAGGGGGGACCTCCTACGAGCAGTACTTC.

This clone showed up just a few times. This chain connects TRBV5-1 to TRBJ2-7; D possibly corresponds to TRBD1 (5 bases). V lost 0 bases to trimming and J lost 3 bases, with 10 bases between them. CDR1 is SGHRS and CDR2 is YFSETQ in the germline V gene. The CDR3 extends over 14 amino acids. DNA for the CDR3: TGCGCCAGCAGCTTGGAGCAGGGCCGCTACGAGCAGTACTTC. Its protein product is CASSLEQGRYEQYF.

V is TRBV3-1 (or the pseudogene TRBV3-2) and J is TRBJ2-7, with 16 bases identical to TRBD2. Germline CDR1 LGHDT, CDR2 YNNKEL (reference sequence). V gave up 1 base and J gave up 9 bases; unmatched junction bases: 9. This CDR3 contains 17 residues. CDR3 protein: CASSQGVGLAGGRVQYF. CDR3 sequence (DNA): TGTGCCAGCAGCCAAGGAGTGGGACTAGCGGGGGGGCGAGTGCAGTACTTC.

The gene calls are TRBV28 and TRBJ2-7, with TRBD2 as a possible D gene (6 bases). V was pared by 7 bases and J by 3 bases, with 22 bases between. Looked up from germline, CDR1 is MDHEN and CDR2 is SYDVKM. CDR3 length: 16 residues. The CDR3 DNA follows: TGTGCCAGCATATCCCTGGGGCAGGGAGGCCACTACGAGCAGTACTTC. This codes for CASISLGQGGHYEQYF. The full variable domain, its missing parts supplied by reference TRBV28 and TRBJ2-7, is DVKVTQSSRYLVKRTGEKVFLECVQDMDHENMFWYRQDPGLGLRLIYFSYDVKMKEKGDIPEGYSVSREKKERFSLILESASTNQTSMYLCASISLGQGGHYEQYFGPGTRLTVT.

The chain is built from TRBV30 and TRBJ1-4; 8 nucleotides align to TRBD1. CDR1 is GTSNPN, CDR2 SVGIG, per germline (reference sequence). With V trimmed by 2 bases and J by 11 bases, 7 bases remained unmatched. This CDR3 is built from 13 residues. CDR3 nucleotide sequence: TGTGCCTGGAGTTGGCCAGGGGGCGGCAAACTGTTTTTT. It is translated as CAWSWPGGGKLFF.

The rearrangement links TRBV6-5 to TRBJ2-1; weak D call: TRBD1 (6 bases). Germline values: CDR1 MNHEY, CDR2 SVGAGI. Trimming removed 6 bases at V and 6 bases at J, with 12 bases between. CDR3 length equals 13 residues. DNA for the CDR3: TGTGCCAGCAGCGAGGGACATCCCAATGAGCAGTTCTTC. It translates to CASSEGHPNEQFF.

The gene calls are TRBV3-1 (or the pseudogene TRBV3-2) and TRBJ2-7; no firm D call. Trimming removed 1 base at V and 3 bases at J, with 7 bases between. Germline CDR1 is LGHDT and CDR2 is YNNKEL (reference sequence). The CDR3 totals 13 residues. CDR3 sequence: CASSQVRGYEQYF. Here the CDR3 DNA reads TGTGCCAGCAGCCAAGTAAGAGGCTACGAGCAGTACTTC.

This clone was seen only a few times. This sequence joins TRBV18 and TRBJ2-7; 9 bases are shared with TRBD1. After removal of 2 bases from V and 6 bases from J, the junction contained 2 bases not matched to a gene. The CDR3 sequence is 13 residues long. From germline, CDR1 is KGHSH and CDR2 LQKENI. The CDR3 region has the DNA TGTGCCAGCTCACCAGGACAGGGGTTCGAGCAGTACTTC. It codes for CASSPGQGFEQYF.

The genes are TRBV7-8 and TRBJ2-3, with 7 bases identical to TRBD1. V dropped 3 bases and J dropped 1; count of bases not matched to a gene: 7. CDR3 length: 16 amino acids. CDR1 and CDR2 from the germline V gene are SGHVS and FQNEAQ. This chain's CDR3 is CASSFLQGRRTDTQYF. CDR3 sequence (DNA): TGTGCCAGCAGCTTCCTACAGGGGCGACGCACAGATACGCAGTATTTT.

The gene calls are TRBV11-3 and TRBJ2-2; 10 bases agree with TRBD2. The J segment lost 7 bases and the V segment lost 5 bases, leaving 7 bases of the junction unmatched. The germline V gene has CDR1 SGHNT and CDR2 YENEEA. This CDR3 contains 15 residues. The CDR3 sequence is CASSHSSGGLGELFF. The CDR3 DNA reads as TGTGCCAGCAGCCACTCTAGCGGGGGTCTCGGGGAGCTGTTTTTT.

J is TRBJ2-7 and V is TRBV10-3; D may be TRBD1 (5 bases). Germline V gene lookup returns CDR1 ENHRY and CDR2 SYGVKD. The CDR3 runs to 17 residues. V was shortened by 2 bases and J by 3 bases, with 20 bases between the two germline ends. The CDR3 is CAISEPGQTVVGYEQYF. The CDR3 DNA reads TGTGCCATCAGTGAGCCCGGTCAGACAGTTGTGGGCTACGAGCAGTACTTC.

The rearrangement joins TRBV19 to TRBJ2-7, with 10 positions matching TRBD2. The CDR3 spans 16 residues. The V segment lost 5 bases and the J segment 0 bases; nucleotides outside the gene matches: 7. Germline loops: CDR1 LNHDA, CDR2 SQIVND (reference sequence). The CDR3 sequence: CASSVTSGAFSYEQYF. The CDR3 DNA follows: TGTGCCAGTAGTGTCACTAGCGGGGCCTTCTCCTACGAGCAGTACTTC.

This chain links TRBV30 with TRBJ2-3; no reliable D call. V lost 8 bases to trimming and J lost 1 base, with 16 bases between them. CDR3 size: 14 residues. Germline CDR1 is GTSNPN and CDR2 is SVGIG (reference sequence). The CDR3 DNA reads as TGTGCCCCACCTTTGGAGTACTGCACAGATACGCAGTATTTT. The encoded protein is CAPPLEYCTDTQYF.